Listed below are T cell receptor beta chains from one sample, sequenced in a study of cytomegalovirus exposure and HLA in healthy donors. Measured with immunoSEQ multiplex PCR; TCRdb has only the in-frame clones, and not every one. The sample holds about 69,000 clones, 70% to 80% seen once. Specimen: PBMCs. The source of these receptors is a man between 18 and 35 years old in good health and CMV-seronegative. CDR3s include the opening cysteine and the closing phenylalanine or tryptophan. D genes are given only for firm matches. Some rows mark clone size as missing; the rest say once, few, many or name a class of expanded clone.

J gene,D gene,clone size,V gene,CDR3 DNA,CDR3 protein
TRBJ1-6,-,few,TRBV5-1,TGCGCCAGCAGCGCCGGGACACAAGCGAGCTCCTATAATTCACCCCTCCACTTT,CASSAGTQASSYNSPLHF
TRBJ1-3,-,-,TRBV18,TGTGCCAGCTCACCGAGCTCAATAGAGGGAGACACCATATATTTT,CASSPSSIEGDTIYF
TRBJ2-1,-,-,TRBV5-6,TGTGCCAGCAGCTCCCCCGGGGCAGGGACTTTGGTACGAGGTGAGCAGTTCTTC,CASSSPGAGTLVRGEQFF
TRBJ1-1,-,-,TRBV6-5,TGTGCCAGCAGCCGTTCTCTTAACACTGAAGCTTTCTTT,CASSRSLNTEAFF
TRBJ1-2,-,-,TRBV18,TGTGCCAGCTCACCAGGGACAACTAACTATGGCTACACCTTC,CASSPGTTNYGYTF
TRBJ1-5,TRBD1,-,TRBV6-1,TGTGCCAGCAGTGAAGCATCAGGGGGCGAACAGCCCCAGCATTTT,CASSEASGGEQPQHF
TRBJ1-2,-,once,TRBV9,TGTGCCAGCAGCGTAGATCTGGGGGACTTCTATGGCTACACCTTC,CASSVDLGDFYGYTF
TRBJ2-2,-,-,TRBV5-1,TGCGCCAGCAGCTTGGAAGGGAGTCCGGTCACCGGGGAGCTGTTTTTT,CASSLEGSPVTGELFF
TRBJ2-7,TRBD1,-,TRBV5-4,TGTGCCAGCAGCTTGGAGGGGGCCGCCCTACGAGGGCAGTACTTC,CASSLEGAALRGQYF
TRBJ1-5,-,few,TRBV6-5,TGTGCCAGCAGTTCGGGGACACTAAATCAGCCCCAGCATTTT,CASSSGTLNQPQHF
TRBJ1-5,-,-,TRBV28,TGTGCCAGCAGCCGTGGAGGTATTCAGCCCCAGCATTTT,CASSRGGIQPQHF
TRBJ2-5,-,-,TRBV7-6,TGTGCCAGCGGGGGGGGACACCGGGGGGAGACCCAGTACTTC,CASGGGHRGETQYF
TRBJ1-5,-,-,TRBV10-2,TGCGCCAGTGGACAGTACAATCAGCCCCAGCATTTT,CASGQYNQPQHF
TRBJ2-3,-,few,TRBV25-1,TGTGCCAGCAGTGAATTTTCCAGCGACCGACCTAGTTTT,CASSEFSSDRPSF
TRBJ2-7,-,few,TRBV30,TGTGCCTGGAGTGATAGTCCCGGGTATAACTACGAGCAGTACTTC,CAWSDSPGYNYEQYF
TRBJ1-1,-,-,TRBV12-5,TGTGCTAGTGGCACCCCCCTTACAGGGCAGAACACTGAAGCTTTCTTT,CASGTPLTGQNTEAFF